A selection of T cell receptor beta chains follows, all from one sample in a study of identifying expanded T cells in peripheral blood. Only in-frame clones appear in the TCRdb table, and some are missing; sequencing was by immunoSEQ multiplex PCR. This table has more than 85,000 clones, about 87% appearing once. The sequencing input was blood. These receptors all come from a person between 18 and 70 years old in good health. The CDR3 runs from the conserved cysteine through the conserved F or W. The order of the fields is clone size, D gene, CDR3 length, J gene, V gene, CDR3 DNA, CDR3 protein. A D gene is named only where the DNA matches it firmly. The size of a clone is reported for some rows only, either as once, few or many, or as a class for expanded clones.

clone_size: NA; d_call: NA; cdr3_length: 15; j_call: TRBJ2-5; v_call: TRBV9; cdr3_nt: TGTGCCAGCAGCCCGAGGACGGGAACACAAGAGACCCAGTACTTC; cdr3_aa: CASSPRTGTQETQYF
clone_size: NA; d_call: NA; cdr3_length: 12; j_call: TRBJ1-2; v_call: TRBV6-5; cdr3_nt: TGTGCCAGCAGTCCGGGACCCTATGGCTACACCTTC; cdr3_aa: CASSPGPYGYTF
clone_size: NA; d_call: TRBD1; cdr3_length: 15; j_call: TRBJ2-7; v_call: TRBV5-1; cdr3_nt: TGCGCCAGCAGCTCCGACCCGACAGGGAGCAACGAGCAGTACTTC; cdr3_aa: CASSSDPTGSNEQYF
clone_size: NA; d_call: TRBD1; cdr3_length: 13; j_call: TRBJ1-4; v_call: TRBV29-1; cdr3_nt: TGCAGCGTTGGAAGCAGGGGGTATGAAAAACTGTTTTTT; cdr3_aa: CSVGSRGYEKLFF
clone_size: NA; d_call: TRBD1; cdr3_length: 16; j_call: TRBJ2-7; v_call: TRBV15; cdr3_nt: TGTGCCACCAGCAGAGCCTCCGGGACAGGGTTCGCCGAGCAGTACTTC; cdr3_aa: CATSRASGTGFAEQYF
clone_size: NA; d_call: TRBD2; cdr3_length: 16; j_call: TRBJ2-2; v_call: TRBV30; cdr3_nt: TGTGCCTGGAAACGCGCGGCTAGCGGGGGTACCGGGGAGCTGTTTTTT; cdr3_aa: CAWKRAASGGTGELFF
clone_size: NA; d_call: TRBD1; cdr3_length: 13; j_call: TRBJ2-7; v_call: TRBV30; cdr3_nt: TGTGCCTGGGACAGGGGTGTTAGCTCCGAGCAGTACTTC; cdr3_aa: CAWDRGVSSEQYF
clone_size: NA; d_call: NA; cdr3_length: 16; j_call: TRBJ1-3; v_call: TRBV18; cdr3_nt: TGTGCCAGCTCACCGGGACGGTGGGCCTCTGGAAACACCATATATTTT; cdr3_aa: CASSPGRWASGNTIYF
clone_size: NA; d_call: TRBD2; cdr3_length: 16; j_call: TRBJ2-3; v_call: TRBV11-2; cdr3_nt: TGTGCCAGCAAACAACAGCTAGCGGGGGCGGGAGATACGCAGTATTTT; cdr3_aa: CASKQQLAGAGDTQYF
clone_size: NA; d_call: NA; cdr3_length: 16; j_call: TRBJ2-1; v_call: TRBV27; cdr3_nt: TGTGCCAGCAGTTCCCGGGGCTTTCGGGGATATAATGAGCAGTTCTTC; cdr3_aa: CASSSRGFRGYNEQFF
clone_size: once; d_call: NA; cdr3_length: 13; j_call: TRBJ1-2; v_call: TRBV7-8; cdr3_nt: TGTGCCAGCAGCTTAGCCGGGGGTGATGGCTACACCTTC; cdr3_aa: CASSLAGGDGYTF
clone_size: NA; d_call: NA; cdr3_length: 13; j_call: TRBJ1-1; v_call: TRBV4-1; cdr3_nt: TGCGCCAGCAGCCACTTCGCGGACACTGAAGCTTTCTTT; cdr3_aa: CASSHFADTEAFF
clone_size: NA; d_call: NA; cdr3_length: 14; j_call: TRBJ1-2; v_call: TRBV21-1; cdr3_nt: TGTGCCAGCAGCAATACAGGGGGTGACTATGGCTACACCTTC; cdr3_aa: CASSNTGGDYGYTF
clone_size: NA; d_call: NA; cdr3_length: 15; j_call: TRBJ2-7; v_call: TRBV4-1; cdr3_nt: TGCGCCAGCAGCCAAGGGTTAGCGGATTCCTACGAGCAGTACTTC; cdr3_aa: CASSQGLADSYEQYF
clone_size: NA; d_call: NA; cdr3_length: 14; j_call: TRBJ2-1; v_call: TRBV19; cdr3_nt: TGTGCCACCCGGGACTTCCCCTCCTACAATGAGCAGTTCTTC; cdr3_aa: CATRDFPSYNEQFF
clone_size: once; d_call: TRBD1; cdr3_length: 13; j_call: TRBJ1-2; v_call: TRBV30; cdr3_nt: TGTGCCTGTCAACAGGGGGTGACCTATGGCTACACCTTC; cdr3_aa: CACQQGVTYGYTF
clone_size: NA; d_call: NA; cdr3_length: 14; j_call: TRBJ1-3; v_call: TRBV6-6; cdr3_nt: TGTGCCAGCACGCCTACAGGCTCTGGAAACACCATATATTTT; cdr3_aa: CASTPTGSGNTIYF
clone_size: NA; d_call: NA; cdr3_length: 18; j_call: TRBJ2-2; v_call: TRBV18; cdr3_nt: TGTGCCAGCTCACGACCCTTCTCCAGCCAGTTTCCGACCGGGGAGCTGTTTTTT; cdr3_aa: CASSRPFSSQFPTGELFF
clone_size: NA; d_call: NA; cdr3_length: 18; j_call: TRBJ1-4; v_call: TRBV4-2; cdr3_nt: TGTGCCAGCAGCCTCTCTGCGGCGGGGGATGCAACTAATGAAAAACTGTTTTTT; cdr3_aa: CASSLSAAGDATNEKLFF
clone_size: NA; d_call: TRBD2; cdr3_length: 17; j_call: TRBJ2-5; v_call: TRBV30; cdr3_nt: TGTGCCTGGAGCTTTGAGAGGCGGGGGGCCCTCCAAGAGACCCAGTACTTC; cdr3_aa: CAWSFERRGALQETQYF
clone_size: NA; d_call: TRBD2; cdr3_length: 16; j_call: TRBJ2-1; v_call: TRBV7-6; cdr3_nt: TGTGCCAGCAGCTTAGGCCTAGCGGGGGGGTGGAATGAGCAGTTCTTC; cdr3_aa: CASSLGLAGGWNEQFF
clone_size: NA; d_call: NA; cdr3_length: 15; j_call: TRBJ2-1; v_call: TRBV6-1; cdr3_nt: TGTGCCAGCAGTGAAGGAGTTAGGGGCTACAATGAGCAGTTCTTC; cdr3_aa: CASSEGVRGYNEQFF
clone_size: once; d_call: NA; cdr3_length: 15; j_call: TRBJ2-7; v_call: TRBV9; cdr3_nt: TGTGCCAGCAGCGTCCGGGACACCCAAGACTACGAGCAGTACTTC; cdr3_aa: CASSVRDTQDYEQYF
clone_size: NA; d_call: TRBD1; cdr3_length: 14; j_call: TRBJ1-4; v_call: TRBV29-1; cdr3_nt: TGCAGCGTTGAACGCGGGACAGGGGTGGAAAAACTGTTTTTT; cdr3_aa: CSVERGTGVEKLFF
clone_size: NA; d_call: NA; cdr3_length: 13; j_call: TRBJ1-2; v_call: TRBV10-1; cdr3_nt: TGCGCCAGCAGTGAACGGAGAGACTATGGCTACACCTTC; cdr3_aa: CASSERRDYGYTF